What follows are 19 T cell receptor beta chains derived from one specimen sequenced in a study of beta chain features in type 1 diabetes. Broader study findings: All four CD4+ subsets of Type 1 diabetes patients contained TCRB CDR3s that were moderately but significantly shorter.

Their specific antigens are unknown. The entirety of the isolated RNA underwent reverse transcription, so expressed TCRB transcripts were sequenced. Measured with immunoSEQ multiplex PCR; TCRdb has only the in-frame clones, and not every one. Of 200,000 to 300,000 clones in the sample, about 11% were seen once. The sequencing input was naive CD4+ T cells from blood. Receptor source: a man aged 25-45 years with type 1 diabetes.

The chain couples TRBV6-6 to TRBJ2-3, with D possibly TRBD1 on 5 matching bases. This CDR3 is built from 14 residues. The germline V and J ends were trimmed by 5 bases and 2 bases, with 11 bases remaining between them. CDR1 is MNHNY, CDR2 SVGAGI, per germline (reference sequence). CDR3 nucleotide sequence: TGTGCCAGCAGTATAGGGGTTACCACAGATACGCAGTATTTT. Translating gives CASSIGVTTDTQYF.

A few counts support this clone. The chain links TRBV7-2 to TRBJ1-1; D not certain. Looked up from germline, CDR1 is SGHTA and CDR2 is FQGNSA. This CDR3 has 15 amino acids. V lost 1 base and J lost 0, with 9 bases in between. The CDR3 loop reads CASSLVARMNTEAFF. The CDR3 DNA is TGTGCCAGCAGCTTAGTCGCCAGGATGAACACTGAAGCTTTCTTT.

This clone has more than one count but fewer than ten. This sequence joins TRBV7-3 and TRBJ1-1; D gene unclear. The CDR3 has 14 amino acids. V lost 6 bases, J lost 5 bases, and 16 bases lay in between. Per germline, CDR1 SGHTA and CDR2 FQGTGA. CDR3 nucleotides: TGTGCCAGCAGTCGGGGTGGGGTCGAAACTGAAGCTTTCTTT. It codes for CASSRGGVETEAFF.

This clone has more than one count but fewer than ten. The V and J genes are TRBV7-2 and TRBJ2-3, with 7 positions matching TRBD2. Trimming cost V 11 bases and J 4 bases; bases outside gene matches: 12. This CDR3 region has 14 residues. Germline V gives CDR1 SGHTA, CDR2 FQGNSA. CDR3: CAVSRGLLADTQYF. The CDR3 DNA sequence: TGTGCCGTTTCGAGGGGACTACTCGCAGATACGCAGTATTTT.

The table lists this clone with a few counts. The V and J genes are TRBV5-1 and TRBJ2-1, with 9 bases identical to TRBD2. Germline CDR1 and CDR2: SGHRS and YFSETQ. The V segment lost 0 bases and the J segment 5 bases; nucleotides outside the gene matches: 3. The CDR3 spans 15 residues. CDR3: CASSLAGLANNEQFF. In DNA, the CDR3 is TGCGCCAGCAGCTTGGCGGGACTAGCCAACAATGAGCAGTTCTTC.

This clone was counted between two and nine times. The chain is built from TRBV9 and TRBJ2-7; D is unresolved. CDR1 is SGDLS and CDR2 is YYNGEE in the germline V gene. V was trimmed by 4 bases and J by 1 base, leaving 6 bases between them. The CDR3 covers 12 residues. Here the CDR3 DNA reads TGTGCCAGCAGCTCCAGTTCCTACGAGCAGTACTTC. The encoded protein is CASSSSSYEQYF.

The V call is TRBV10-3, the J call TRBJ2-7; TRBD1 is a possible D gene (6 bases). Trimming stripped 6 bases from V and 5 bases from J, with 11 bases between. Germline V gene sequence: CDR1 ENHRY, CDR2 SYGVKD. The CDR3 has 12 amino acids. CDR3 protein: CAIRGGSNEQYF. In DNA form, the CDR3 reads TGTGCCATCAGAGGGGGAAGCAACGAGCAGTACTTC.

In this sample, this clone turned up a few times. This chain links TRBV5-1 with TRBJ2-1, with 12 bases fitting TRBD2. Losses at the gene ends were 3 bases for V and 4 bases for J; bases not matched to a gene: 5. This CDR3 spans 16 amino acids. CDR1 and CDR2 (germline): SGHRS, YFSETQ. The CDR3 bases are TGCGCCAGCAGCTATGGACTAGCGGGGAGTTACAATGAGCAGTTCTTC. It is translated as CASSYGLAGSYNEQFF. Full variable domain (outside the CDR3, taken from reference TRBV5-1 and TRBJ2-1): KAGVTQTPRYLIKTRGQQVTLSCSPISGHRSVSWYQQTPGQGLQFLFEYFSETQRNKGNFPGRFSGRQFSNSRSEMNVSTLELGDSALYLCASSYGLAGSYNEQFFGPGTRLTVL.

The rearrangement joins TRBV27 to TRBJ1-2; the D is unclear. Trimming cost V 5 bases and J 2 bases, with 15 bases left between them. The CDR3 extends over 15 amino acids. Germline V gene data show CDR1 as MNHEY and CDR2 as SMNVEV (reference sequence). CDR3 in DNA: TGTGCCAGCAGTCCCGTCGAGAGGAGGAACTATGGCTACACCTTC. Translated: CASSPVERRNYGYTF.

There are a few counts of this clone. The chain recombines TRBV28 with TRBJ2-4; possible D gene TRBD2, 7 bases. This CDR3 contains 16 residues. Germline V gene sequence: CDR1 MDHEN, CDR2 SYDVKM. V lost 2 bases and J lost 0, with 11 bases in between. The CDR3 DNA is TGTGCCAGCAGTTTAGTGGGGGGGCTAGCCAAAAACATTCAGTACTTC. Residues: CASSLVGGLAKNIQYF.

The chain combines TRBV7-6 with TRBJ2-3; D is perhaps TRBD1 (6 bases). Trimming cost V 5 bases and J 4 bases, with 13 bases left between them. The CDR3 has 14 amino acids. Germline V gives CDR1 SGHVS, CDR2 FNYEAQ. CDR3 DNA: TGTGCCAGCAGCCGCAGGACAGTTTCAGATACGCAGTATTTT. Translated: CASSRRTVSDTQYF.

The J gene is TRBJ1-1, the V gene TRBV29-1; D uncertain. The ends were cut back, 4 bases at V and 0 bases at J, with 15 bases in the middle. The CDR3 runs 15 residues. The germline V gene encodes CDR1 SQVTM and CDR2 ANQGSEA. CDR3 in amino acids: CSVGALRFMNTEAFF. The CDR3 DNA sequence: TGCAGCGTTGGGGCCCTCAGGTTTATGAACACTGAAGCTTTCTTT.

This clone was seen only a few times. This sequence joins TRBV2 and TRBJ2-4; maybe TRBD2 (6 bases). Trimming removed 5 bases from V and 1 base from J, with 15 bases in between. Germline V gene data show CDR1 as SNHLY and CDR2 as FYNNEI. This CDR3 is 16 amino acids long. The CDR3 protein is CASSLDLSGAKNIQYF. For the CDR3, the DNA is TGTGCCAGCAGTTTAGACCTCAGCGGGGCCAAAAACATTCAGTACTTC.

The chain employs TRBV9 and TRBJ2-2; tentatively, D is TRBD1 (6 bases). This CDR3 has 15 residues. Germline V lookup: CDR1 SGDLS, CDR2 YYNGEE. V shed 4 bases and J shed 0 bases, with 10 bases lying between them. The DNA for the CDR3 is TGTGCCAGCAGCATCGGACAGACGAACACCGGGGAGCTGTTTTTT. Translated, it gives CASSIGQTNTGELFF.

The chain has TRBV18 and TRBJ2-5; 8 nucleotides align to TRBD2. This CDR3 has 15 amino acids. Germline trimming cut 6 bases from V and 3 bases from J; bases unmatched to any gene: 9. Germline V gene sequence: CDR1 KGHSH, CDR2 LQKENI. DNA of the CDR3: TGTGCCAGCTCGCCGGGACTAGGGAGTGAAGAGACCCAGTACTTC. Its protein is CASSPGLGSEETQYF.

V and J are TRBV4-3 and TRBJ1-4, with D uncertain. Germline lookup yields CDR1 LGHNA and CDR2 YSLEER. The CDR3 covers 12 residues. With 0 bases removed from V and 10 bases from J, the gap between germline ends came to 6 bases. CDR3 nucleotide sequence: TGCGCCAGCAGCCAAGATACCGGAAAACTGTTTTTT. Its protein product is CASSQDTGKLFF.

The chain uses TRBV4-1 and TRBJ1-1; 8 positions match TRBD1. Germline assignment: CDR1 MGHRA and CDR2 YSYEKL. This CDR3 spans 15 amino acids. V lost 4 bases to trimming and J lost 6 bases; unmatched junction nucleotides: 10. The CDR3 DNA reads TGCGCCAGCAGCCCGGGACAGGCGGTTTTCGCTGAAGCTTTCTTT. It encodes CASSPGQAVFAEAFF.

This clone was detected a few times. The rearrangement uses TRBV28 and TRBJ2-2; D remains ambiguous. The CDR3 runs 13 residues. V was cut by 3 bases and J by 0 bases, with 2 bases left in between. Per the germline V gene, CDR1 is MDHEN and CDR2 is SYDVKM. CDR3 amino acids: CASSFSNTGELFF. The DNA for the CDR3 is TGTGCCAGCAGTTTCTCGAACACCGGGGAGCTGTTTTTT.

The table lists this clone with a few counts. The chain links TRBV7-9 to TRBJ1-2; tentative D call: TRBD1 (6 bases). Germline V lookup: CDR1 SEHNR, CDR2 FQNEAQ (reference sequence). V was shortened by 5 bases and J by 6 bases, with 16 bases between the two germline ends. This CDR3 contains 14 residues. CDR3 amino acids: CASSPPTGRDGYTF. Here the CDR3 DNA reads TGTGCCAGCAGCCCCCCGACAGGACGGGATGGCTACACCTTC.